Sequencing of this T cell receptor (beta chain) was carried out in a study of blood T cell repertoires in COVID-19. Looking at the study overall: T cells, B-cell-depleted T cells, or PBMCs provided the cDNA or gDNA that served as material.

Trimming took 5 bases from V and 3 from J, leaving 20 bases between them. The length of the CDR3 is 16 residues. Looked up from germline, CDR1 is KGHSH and CDR2 is LQKENI. Assay used: immunoSEQ multiplex PCR; TCRdb lists only in-frame clones, some missing. The sample lists around 130,000 clones; 65% to 85% were seen once. V usage is TRBV18 and J usage is TRBJ2-7; the D gene is possibly TRBD1 (5 bases). The sequencing sample was made of peripheral blood. The receptor was derived from an older man with acute or convalescent COVID-19. The CDR3 DNA sequence: TGTGCCAGCTCATCAACACAGGTTCGGAGAAACTACGAGCAGTACTTC. Translation gives CASSSTQVRRNYEQYF.